Listed below are T cell receptor beta chains from one sample, sequenced in a study of blood T cell repertoires in COVID-19. Using immunoSEQ multiplex PCR, the repertoire was profiled, and TCRdb retains in-frame clones only, with some absent. The table lists about 180,000 clones, approximately 88% of them singletons, with around 7% in the top ten. Material: peripheral blood. The receptors were gathered from a middle-aged woman with COVID-19, enrolled during active disease. Each CDR3 is given with its conserved first and last residue. The order of the fields is V gene, clone size, J gene, CDR3 protein. Some rows have no size entry. The others give once, few or many, or a class for an expanded clone.

TRBV28	.	TRBJ1-1	CASSTRDRGTEAFF
TRBV18	.	TRBJ2-3	CASSPAGDTQYF
TRBV18	once	TRBJ2-5	CASSPIEREKEETQYF
TRBV28	once	TRBJ2-5	CASSLRRGQYF
TRBV6-1	.	TRBJ2-7	CASSEQGAPYYEQYF
TRBV5-8	.	TRBJ1-1	CASSDLSRGATEAFF
TRBV7-7	.	TRBJ2-2	CASSLTSGAQNTGELFF
TRBV7-8	few	TRBJ2-1	CASSLTGGPLNEQFF
TRBV10-2	.	TRBJ2-5	CASSEASVQETQYF
TRBV3-1/TRBV3-2	few	TRBJ1-5	CASSPATGGIQPQHF
TRBV7-3	.	TRBJ2-1	CASSISGRSLNEQFF
TRBV2	few	TRBJ1-4	CASSDGGQGIKLFF
TRBV7-9	few	TRBJ1-2	CASSSGEPSYGYTF
TRBV5-1	once	TRBJ2-1	CASSLEGGGIYNEQFF
TRBV6-5	.	TRBJ1-5	CASSYFPGNQPQHF
TRBV14	.	TRBJ1-2	CASSRTANYGYTF
TRBV7-7	.	TRBJ2-6	CASSPGLAGGPGANVLTF
TRBV7-4	.	TRBJ2-5	CASSQVRVAGGVWETQYF
TRBV6-1	.	TRBJ1-1	CASSEARNTEAFF
TRBV6-5	few	TRBJ2-1	CASSLGQDYNEQFF
TRBV5-4	.	TRBJ2-2	CASSLLSGFPGELFF
TRBV29-1	.	TRBJ2-2	CSGSGTGVTGELFF
TRBV20-1	.	TRBJ2-5	CSASPTGETQYF
TRBV6-1	.	TRBJ1-5	CASSEDRGRPNQPQHF
TRBV3-1/TRBV3-2	.	TRBJ1-4	CASSQATGVGEKLFF
TRBV18	.	TRBJ1-2	CASSPPTLEIKSYTF
TRBV5-8	.	TRBJ1-4	CASSYGTNEKLFF
TRBV12-5	.	TRBJ1-1	CASGRRGSGTEAFF
TRBV3-1/TRBV3-2	.	TRBJ2-1	CASSRELVVGNNEQFF
TRBV5-1	.	TRBJ2-7	CASSPSSYEQYF
TRBV5-1	once	TRBJ2-7	CASSRPGQDLYEQYF
TRBV5-1	.	TRBJ1-2	CASSPTGGAGYTF
TRBV19	.	TRBJ1-1	CASRIGGTEAFF
TRBV28	.	TRBJ1-5	CASSHRTGVGQPQHF
TRBV6-1	.	TRBJ2-5	CASSEGGPAETQYF
TRBV5-1	.	TRBJ1-1	CASYKGQGGNTEAFF
TRBV7-8	.	TRBJ1-2	CASSFFGEGGGYTF
TRBV7-2	few	TRBJ2-2	CASSLTGGGTGELFF
TRBV29-1	.	TRBJ1-3	CSVRTGELGNTIYF
TRBV5-5	.	TRBJ2-3	CASSLAPEPDTQYF